These T cell receptor beta chains were read from a single sample in a study of early T cells in non-severe SARS-CoV-2 infection. TCRdb re-derived calls from the 5' RACE reads in MiXCR, one entry per CDR3 protein. The sample records tens of thousands of distinct CDR3 sequences, 6.2% being singletons. The specimen sequenced was whole blood. The receptors shown here come from an adult who was a healthcare worker with PCR-confirmed SARS-CoV-2 infection or an uninfected control (not recorded which). CDR3s include the opening cysteine and the closing phenylalanine or tryptophan. Each record gives: J gene, V gene, D gene, clone size, CDR3 DNA, CDR3 protein. A D gene is named only where the DNA matches it firmly. Clone size is stated in some rows and not others, as once, few, many or a class when expanded.

j_call: TRBJ2-1; v_call: TRBV20-1; d_call: TRBD1; clone_size: many; cdr3_nt: TGCAGTGCTGACCCTGACAGGGTTCGGGACAATGAGCAGTTCTTC; cdr3_aa: CSADPDRVRDNEQFF
j_call: TRBJ2-7; v_call: TRBV29-1; d_call: TRBD1; clone_size: few; cdr3_nt: TGCAGCGTATACGACAGGGCAGGGGACTACGAGCAGTACTTC; cdr3_aa: CSVYDRAGDYEQYF
j_call: TRBJ2-7; v_call: TRBV6-5; d_call: TRBD2; clone_size: many; cdr3_nt: TGTGCCAGCAGGAGGACGGCGACTAGCGGGGGTTACGAGCAGTACTTC; cdr3_aa: CASRRTATSGGYEQYF
j_call: TRBJ1-2; v_call: TRBV25-1; d_call: NA; clone_size: many; cdr3_nt: TGTGCCAGCACCCCACGAGGGGGGTCTGGCTACACCTTC; cdr3_aa: CASTPRGGSGYTF
j_call: TRBJ2-3; v_call: TRBV20-1; d_call: TRBD2; clone_size: NA; cdr3_nt: TGCAGTGCTAGAGATAGACTAGCGGGGACCACAGATACGCAGTATTTT; cdr3_aa: CSARDRLAGTTDTQYF
j_call: TRBJ2-2; v_call: TRBV18; d_call: TRBD2; clone_size: many; cdr3_nt: TGTGCCAGCTCATCGCCAGCGGGACTAGCGACCACCGGGGAGCTGTTTTTT; cdr3_aa: CASSSPAGLATTGELFF
j_call: TRBJ2-4; v_call: TRBV5-1; d_call: NA; clone_size: few; cdr3_nt: TGCGCCAGCAAAACGAGCGCTGCATCGGCCAAAAACATTCAGTACTTC; cdr3_aa: CASKTSAASAKNIQYF
j_call: TRBJ2-7; v_call: TRBV11-3; d_call: TRBD1; clone_size: few; cdr3_nt: TGTGCCAGCAGCTTAGATTTGGGACAGGGCGGCTCCTACGAGCAGTACTTC; cdr3_aa: CASSLDLGQGGSYEQYF
j_call: TRBJ2-7; v_call: TRBV7-2; d_call: NA; clone_size: many; cdr3_nt: TGTGCCAGCAGCCGGCAAGTTACGGTCGGCGAGCAGTACTTC; cdr3_aa: CASSRQVTVGEQYF
j_call: TRBJ2-5; v_call: TRBV7-6; d_call: NA; clone_size: NA; cdr3_nt: TGTGCCAGCAGTCCTACAGGACTCAAAGAGACCCAGTACTTC; cdr3_aa: CASSPTGLKETQYF
j_call: TRBJ2-7; v_call: TRBV2; d_call: TRBD1; clone_size: NA; cdr3_nt: TGTGCCAGCAGTGAATCGGGACAGATCAACTACGAGCAGTACTTC; cdr3_aa: CASSESGQINYEQYF